This entry features one T cell receptor (beta chain) sequence. Some clones are missing from TCRdb's copy, which holds only in-frame ones; the method was immunoSEQ multiplex PCR. Here the sample spans roughly 76,000 clones, over 90% being singletons. The sample originates from a study of technical replicates of blood from a handful of donors. This CDR3 contains 13 residues. Trimming left V 4 bases short and J 8 bases short, with 13 bases between. Germline CDR1 SGHRS, CDR2 YFSETQ. The clonotype was recovered from a human donor in good health. This rearrangement joins TRBV5-1 to TRBJ2-4; no reliable D call. The sample was T cells isolated from PBMCs. The DNA of the CDR3 is TGCGCCAGCAGCCTTATGTCGCCGGACATTCAGTACTTC. Translated: CASSLMSPDIQYF.